This TCR beta chain originates from a study of blood T cell repertoires in COVID-19. Study information: The United States, Italy and Spain supplied acute and convalescent COVID-19 samples. In each case, the material was cDNA or gDNA derived from T cells, B-cell-depleted T cells, or PBMCs.

Per the study methods: Estimates of nucleated cell counts were drawn from the amplification of reference gene primers. Here immunoSEQ multiplex PCR was the method, and the copy in TCRdb shows in-frame clones only, minus some. V and J calls and clone size follow that table, whereas D and trimming were derived from the DNA. This table holds 180,000 or so clones, around 81% found once. This clone was seen once. Patients from Seattle were sampled longitudinally, starting during active infection. The material sequenced was peripheral blood. The TCR originated in a woman aged 40 to 50 with COVID-19, enrolled during active disease.

The CDR3 region is CASSQLQGYEQFF. CDR3 DNA sequence: TGTGCCAGCAGCCAACTACAGGGCTATGAGCAGTTCTTC. The J gene is TRBJ2-1, the V gene TRBV3-1 (or the pseudogene TRBV3-2), with D possibly being TRBD1 (6 bases). This CDR3 region has 13 residues. Germline V gene lookup returns CDR1 LGHDT and CDR2 YNNKEL (reference sequence). Trimming took off 2 bases at V and 8 bases at J, with 10 bases between the two ends.